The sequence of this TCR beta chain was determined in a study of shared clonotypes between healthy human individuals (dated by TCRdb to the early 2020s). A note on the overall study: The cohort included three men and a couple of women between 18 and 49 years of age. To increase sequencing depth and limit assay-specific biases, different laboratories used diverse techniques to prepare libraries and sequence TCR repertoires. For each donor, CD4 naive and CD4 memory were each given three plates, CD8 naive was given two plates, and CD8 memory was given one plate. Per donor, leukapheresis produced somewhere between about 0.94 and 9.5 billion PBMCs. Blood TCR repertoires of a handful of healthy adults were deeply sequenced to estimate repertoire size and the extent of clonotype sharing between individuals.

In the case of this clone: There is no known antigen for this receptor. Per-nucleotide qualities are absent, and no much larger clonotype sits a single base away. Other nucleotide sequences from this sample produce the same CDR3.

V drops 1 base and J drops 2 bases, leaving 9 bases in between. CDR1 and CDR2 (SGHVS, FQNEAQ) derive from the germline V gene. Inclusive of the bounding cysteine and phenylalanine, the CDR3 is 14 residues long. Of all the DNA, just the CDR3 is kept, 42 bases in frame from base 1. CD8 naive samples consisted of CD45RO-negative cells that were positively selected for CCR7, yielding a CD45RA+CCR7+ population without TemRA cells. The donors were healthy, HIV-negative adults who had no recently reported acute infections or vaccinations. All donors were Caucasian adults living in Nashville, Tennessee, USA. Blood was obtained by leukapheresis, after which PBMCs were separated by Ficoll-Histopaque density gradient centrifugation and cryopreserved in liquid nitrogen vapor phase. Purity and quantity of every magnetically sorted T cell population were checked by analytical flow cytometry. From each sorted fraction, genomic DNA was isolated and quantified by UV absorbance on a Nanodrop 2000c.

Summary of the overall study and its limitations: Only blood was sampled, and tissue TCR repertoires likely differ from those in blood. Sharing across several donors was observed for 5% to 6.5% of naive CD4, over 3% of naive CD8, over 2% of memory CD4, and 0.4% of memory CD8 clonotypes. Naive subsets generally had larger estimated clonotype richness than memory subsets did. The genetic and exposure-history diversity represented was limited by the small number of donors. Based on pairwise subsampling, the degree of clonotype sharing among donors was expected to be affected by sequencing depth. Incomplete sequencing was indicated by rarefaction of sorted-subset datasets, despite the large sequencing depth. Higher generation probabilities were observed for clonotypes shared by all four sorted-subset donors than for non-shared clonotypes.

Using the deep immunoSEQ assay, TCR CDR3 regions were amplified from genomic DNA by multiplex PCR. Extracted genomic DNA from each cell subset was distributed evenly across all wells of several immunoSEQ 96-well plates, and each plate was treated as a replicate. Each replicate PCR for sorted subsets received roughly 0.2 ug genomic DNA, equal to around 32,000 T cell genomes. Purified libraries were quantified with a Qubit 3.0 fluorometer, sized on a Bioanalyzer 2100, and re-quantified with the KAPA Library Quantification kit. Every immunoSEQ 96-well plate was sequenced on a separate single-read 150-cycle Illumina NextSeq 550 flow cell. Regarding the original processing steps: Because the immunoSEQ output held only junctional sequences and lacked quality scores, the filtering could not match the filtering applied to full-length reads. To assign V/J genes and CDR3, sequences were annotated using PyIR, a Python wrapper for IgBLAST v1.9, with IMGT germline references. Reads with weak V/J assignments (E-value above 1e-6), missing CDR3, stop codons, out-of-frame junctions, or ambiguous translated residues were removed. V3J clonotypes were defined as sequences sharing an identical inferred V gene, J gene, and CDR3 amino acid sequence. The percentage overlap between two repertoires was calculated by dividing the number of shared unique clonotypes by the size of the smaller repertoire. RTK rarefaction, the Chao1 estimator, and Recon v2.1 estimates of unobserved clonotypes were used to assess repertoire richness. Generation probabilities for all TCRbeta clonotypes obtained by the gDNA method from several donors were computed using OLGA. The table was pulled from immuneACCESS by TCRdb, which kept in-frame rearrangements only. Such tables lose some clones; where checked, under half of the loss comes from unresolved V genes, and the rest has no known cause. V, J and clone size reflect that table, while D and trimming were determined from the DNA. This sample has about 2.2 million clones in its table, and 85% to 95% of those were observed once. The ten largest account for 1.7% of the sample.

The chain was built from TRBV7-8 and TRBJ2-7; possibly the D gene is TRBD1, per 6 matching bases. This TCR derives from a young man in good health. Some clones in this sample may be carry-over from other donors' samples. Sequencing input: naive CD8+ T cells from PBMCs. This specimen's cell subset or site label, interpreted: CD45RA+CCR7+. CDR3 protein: CASSLGRGPYEQYF. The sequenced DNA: TGTGCCAGCAGCTTAGGCAGGGGCCCCTACGAGCAGTACTTC.